This T cell receptor (beta chain) is drawn from a study of T cell repertoires and HLA-DP antigens. With respect to this clone: Antigen unknown.

TCRdb's copy holds only in-frame clones and misses some; the assay was immunoSEQ multiplex PCR. The data show roughly 70,000 clones, about 82% seen once. V was pared by 5 bases and J by 1 base, with 1 base of the junction left unmatched. The CDR3 runs 15 residues. Germline CDR1 SGHTA, CDR2 FQGNSA. The sequenced sample was CD4+ T cells from PBMCs. The chain is built from TRBV7-2 and TRBJ2-3; 12 bases are shared with TRBD2. This clonotype was sampled from a man aged 60 to 69 in good health and CMV-seronegative. The CDR3 DNA follows: TGTGCCAGCAGCCGGACTAGCGGGGGCACAGATACGCAGTATTTT. Translating it yields CASSRTSGGTDTQYF.